This TCR beta chain was obtained from a study of vaccination effects on CD4 cells after COVID-19. Study-level background: Post-vaccine draws lagged the second dose by a median of 72 days.

Study-wide points: The vaccine-induced clones of healthy vaccinees included only 1 of 255 that cross-reacted with common cold coronaviruses.

CDR3 length equals 16 residues. V was pared by 4 bases and J by 8 bases, with 22 bases between. CDR1 and CDR2 (germline): SGHRS, YFSETQ. Peptide-pool stimulation followed by sequencing identified expanded antigen-specific CD4+ clonotypes in the ViraFEST assay. Culturing for nine to ten days preceded CD4+ T cell isolation. Each participant was given two doses of one vaccine (BNT162b2 or mRNA-1273). Two million PBMC per well were cultured with around 10 IU/ml IL-2 and 7.5 to 10 ug/ml peptides. There are a few counts of this clone. Its antigen remains unidentified. Sequencing was performed with immunoSEQ multiplex PCR; in TCRdb, only in-frame clones are kept and a portion is missing. Of 25,000 to 35,000 clones detected, about 73% appear once; the ten largest clones hold roughly 17%.

Sequences were derived from CD4+ T cells from PBMCs cultured with HCoV-OC43 spike peptides, sampled after COVID-19 vaccination. Regarding subset: HCoV-OC43 spike overlapping peptide pool stimulation. The TCR comes from a human donor who received a COVID-19 vaccine. This chain connects TRBV5-1 to TRBJ2-1; no clear D gene. This chain's CDR3 is CASSPPIGQSADEQFF. CDR3 coding DNA: TGCGCCAGCAGCCCCCCCATTGGCCAGTCCGCGGATGAGCAGTTCTTC. The full variable domain, in which reference TRBV5-1 and TRBJ2-1 provide the parts outside the CDR3, is KAGVTQTPRYLIKTRGQQVTLSCSPISGHRSVSWYQQTPGQGLQFLFEYFSETQRNKGNFPGRFSGRQFSNSRSEMNVSTLELGDSALYLCASSPPIGQSADEQFFGPGTRLTVL.